The 25 T cell receptor beta chains presented below share a single source sample, sequenced in a study of T cell therapy after organ transplantation. The antigens for these receptors are not known. Time point indicated: 20-29 weeks after completion of therapy. Measured with immunoSEQ multiplex PCR; TCRdb has only the in-frame clones, and not every one. The sample lists about 20,000 clones; about 83% were seen once. Source: CD8+ T cells from blood, taken after autologous CMV-specific T cell therapy. The receptors come from a human patient who had received a solid organ transplant and had CMV disease. Some T cells may have originated in the graft donor.

The rearrangement uses TRBV7-9 and TRBJ2-7, with no clear D. This CDR3 spans 13 amino acids. V gave up 2 bases and J gave up 3 bases, with 8 bases separating them. Germline V gene sequence: CDR1 SEHNR, CDR2 FQNEAQ (reference sequence). CDR3 sequence: CASSLRSGYEQYF. DNA of the CDR3: TGTGCCAGCAGCTTAAGGTCAGGCTACGAGCAGTACTTC.

The chain is built from TRBV5-6 and TRBJ2-7; TRBD1 matches 7 bases. Germline lookup yields CDR1 SGHDT and CDR2 YYEEEE. This CDR3 region has 17 residues. V gave up 4 bases and J gave up 3 bases; unmatched junction bases: 16. The CDR3 DNA reads as TGTGCCAGCAGCCTGCCAGACGGACAGGAATTATTCTACGAGCAGTACTTC. Encoded protein: CASSLPDGQELFYEQYF.

The gene calls are TRBV19 and TRBJ1-6; D not certain. Trimming shortened V by 6 bases and J by 4 bases, and 10 bases separated the two germline ends. Germline CDR1 is LNHDA and CDR2 is SQIVND (reference sequence). CDR3 size: 14 residues. The CDR3 loop reads CASRLGPYNSPLHF. In DNA, the CDR3 is TGTGCCAGTAGACTCGGGCCGTATAATTCACCCCTCCACTTT.

The CDR3 DNA sequence: TGTGCCAGCAGCCAAGTCGCTCCGGGACAGGGGGACAATGAGCAGTTCTTC. Protein product: CASSQVAPGQGDNEQFF. The chain uses TRBV4-2 and TRBJ2-1; 11 bases align to TRBD1. V trimming: 1 base; J trimming: 5 bases; junction bases outside the gene matches: 7. The CDR3 is 17 amino acids. From germline, CDR1 is LGHNA and CDR2 YNFKEQ.

V is TRBV6-5 and J is TRBJ2-1; 10 positions match TRBD2. The CDR3 is 13 amino acids. From germline, CDR1 is MNHEY and CDR2 SVGAGI. With V trimmed by 4 bases and J by 15 bases, 9 bases remained unmatched. CDR3 residues: CASSSTSGWLLFF. Written as DNA, the CDR3 is TGTGCCAGCAGTTCGACTAGCGGGTGGTTACTGTTCTTC.

The chain is built from TRBV19 and TRBJ2-5, with TRBD1 matching 7 bases. V gave up 3 bases and J gave up 5 bases; unmatched junction bases: 15. The CDR3 totals 17 residues. CDR1 is LNHDA, CDR2 SQIVND, per germline (reference sequence). CDR3 sequence (DNA): TGTGCCAGTAGTATCTCCATAGACAGGGTAAGGACGGAGACCCAGTACTTC. Translation gives CASSISIDRVRTETQYF.

The chain joins TRBV7-3 to TRBJ2-1, with 9 bases lining up with TRBD2. There are 16 residues in the CDR3. Germline CDR1 reads SGHTA; CDR2 reads FQGTGA. The junction had 11 bases not matched to a gene; V was cut back by 6 bases and J by 5 bases. The CDR3 reads CASRSSPGLAHNEQFF. CDR3 bases: TGTGCCAGCAGATCTAGCCCGGGACTAGCCCACAATGAGCAGTTCTTC.

The J gene is TRBJ2-7, the V gene TRBV2; no clear D. The CDR3 contains 13 residues. V lost 2 bases and J lost 4, with 9 bases in between. The germline gives CDR1 SNHLY, CDR2 FYNNEI. CDR3 DNA sequence: TGTGCCAGCAGTGAACGGAGCGAATACGAGCAGTACTTC. This encodes CASSERSEYEQYF.

CDR3 residues: CASSYAGGAYEQYF. The CDR3 coding sequence is TGTGCCAGCAGTTATGCGGGGGGAGCGTACGAGCAGTACTTC. This chain uses TRBV27 with TRBJ2-7; 8 bases are a match to TRBD2. V trimming: 4 bases; J trimming: 4 bases; junction bases outside the gene matches: 6. The CDR3 consists of 14 residues. CDR1 and CDR2 from the germline V gene are MNHEY and SMNVEV (reference sequence).

The chain has TRBV9 and TRBJ2-1, with D tentatively TRBD2 (5 bases). Germline V gene data show CDR1 as SGDLS and CDR2 as YYNGEE. V lost 2 bases to trimming and J lost 4 bases, with 10 bases between them. The CDR3 loop spans 14 amino acids. This CDR3 is CASSVGSDYNEQFF. In DNA form, the CDR3 reads TGTGCCAGCAGCGTGGGGAGTGATTACAATGAGCAGTTCTTC. Based on the CDR3 plus reference TRBV9 and TRBJ2-1, the full variable domain is DSGVTQTPKHLITATGQRVTLRCSPRSGDLSVYWYQQSLDQGLQFLIQYYNGEERAKGNILERFSAQQFPDLHSELNLSSLELGDSALYFCASSVGSDYNEQFFGPGTRLTVL.

The chain combines TRBV5-4 with TRBJ2-3; 7 nucleotides agree with TRBD1. Germline V lookup: CDR1 SGHNT, CDR2 YYREEE (reference sequence). J gave up 1 base and V 2 bases, and 1 base lay outside the gene matches. The CDR3 is made up of 14 amino acids. The CDR3 coding sequence is TGTGCCAGCAGCTTCGGACAGGGCACAGATACGCAGTATTTT. Its protein is CASSFGQGTDTQYF.

The chain employs TRBV6-6 and TRBJ2-1, with 7 positions matching TRBD1. The CDR3 loop spans 14 amino acids. V dropped 11 bases and J dropped 0; count of bases not matched to a gene: 7. Germline V CDR1 and CDR2: MNHNY, SVGAGI (reference sequence). The CDR3 bases are TGTGCCGCACCAAGGGACAGCTCCTACAATGAGCAGTTCTTC. This translates into CAAPRDSSYNEQFF.

This clone was observed once. Other DNA sequences of this sample code for an identical CDR3. The V call is TRBV4-3, the J call TRBJ2-7; the D gene is possibly TRBD1 (5 bases). The CDR3 contains 14 residues. The V and J ends lost 3 bases and 4 bases respectively, with 13 bases between them. Germline CDR1 is LGHNA and CDR2 is YSLEER. CDR3 nucleotide sequence: TGCGCCAGCAGCCAGGAACCAGGGCCTTACGAGCAGTACTTC. Amino acid sequence: CASSQEPGPYEQYF.

V and J are TRBV10-2 and TRBJ1-5; perhaps TRBD1 as D (5 bases). CDR3 length: 15 amino acids. The germline V gene encodes CDR1 WSHSY and CDR2 SAAADI. V was pared by 1 base and J by 6 bases, with 13 bases between. The CDR3 DNA is TGCGCCAGCAGTGAGTTCGACAGTCTGGGTCAGCCCCAGCATTTT. Translating it yields CASSEFDSLGQPQHF.

This clone was detected only a few times. This chain uses TRBV4-3 with TRBJ2-3; 10 bases match TRBD2. Germline CDR1 reads LGHNA; CDR2 reads YSLEER. The ends lost 6 bases at V and 1 base at J; junction bases unmatched: 4. The CDR3 runs to 15 residues. The CDR3 bases are TGCGCCAGCAGTCTAGGACTAGCGGGCACAGATACGCAGTATTTT. It codes for CASSLGLAGTDTQYF.

The chain has TRBV28 and TRBJ1-5, with D possibly being TRBD1 (5 bases). CDR1 and CDR2 (germline): MDHEN, SYDVKM. Trimming shortened V by 0 bases and J by 5 bases, and 11 bases separated the two germline ends. CDR3 length: 15 residues. CDR3 sequence reads: CASSLWSGSDQPQHF. The CDR3 DNA sequence: TGTGCCAGCAGTTTATGGTCAGGGTCCGATCAGCCCCAGCATTTT.

This clone was counted between two and nine times. This chain connects TRBV19 to TRBJ1-5; D is possibly TRBD1 (6 bases). The ends were cut back, 7 bases at V and 6 bases at J, with 10 bases in the middle. Germline CDR1 and CDR2: LNHDA and SQIVND (reference sequence). CDR3 size: 12 residues. The DNA for the CDR3 is TGTGCCAGTACCCTAGGGGGTCAGCCCCAGCATTTT. Its protein product is CASTLGGQPQHF.

The chain carries TRBV9 and TRBJ2-2; D uncertain. The CDR3 extends over 14 amino acids. Trimming left V 3 bases short and J 7 bases short, with 13 bases between. CDR1 and CDR2 from the germline V gene are SGDLS and YYNGEE. CDR3 loop: CASSAQAYGGELFF. Here the CDR3 DNA reads TGTGCCAGCAGCGCTCAAGCGTATGGCGGGGAGCTGTTTTTT.

The chain uses TRBV5-6 and TRBJ1-2, with D tentatively TRBD1 (6 bases). Germline values: CDR1 SGHDT, CDR2 YYEEEE. The CDR3 is made up of 14 amino acids. The ends were cut back, 4 bases at V and 2 bases at J, with 12 bases in the middle. The CDR3 sequence: CASSPAGANYGYTF. DNA of the CDR3: TGTGCCAGCAGCCCGGCGGGGGCAAACTATGGCTACACCTTC.

The J gene is TRBJ2-2, the V gene TRBV4-3, with D possibly called TRBD1 or TRBD2 (5 bases each). The CDR3 spans 17 residues. Germline CDR1 is LGHNA and CDR2 is YSLEER. V was clipped by 0 bases and J by 7 bases, with 18 bases between them. Here the CDR3 reads CASSQDGSGPGIGELFF. The CDR3 DNA sequence: TGCGCCAGCAGCCAAGATGGATCAGGGCCGGGGATCGGGGAGCTGTTTTTT.

This sequence joins TRBV11-3 and TRBJ2-7; D not certain. V was clipped by 4 bases and J by 7 bases, with 5 bases between them. Germline CDR1 reads SGHNT; CDR2 reads YENEEA. There are 10 residues in the CDR3. CDR3 coding DNA: TGTGCCAGCAGCTCCCTGGAGCAGTACTTC. This codes for CASSSLEQYF.

V gene TRBV13 combines with J gene TRBJ2-7, with TRBD2 as a possible D gene (5 bases). V was cut by 1 base and J by 7 bases, with 14 bases left in between. The CDR3 runs 14 residues. Germline CDR1 and CDR2: PRHDT and FYEKMQ (reference sequence). CDR3 in DNA: TGTGCCAGCAGCTTAGTAAACAGACTAAGAGAGCAGTACTTC. The encoded protein is CASSLVNRLREQYF.

The rearrangement links TRBV5-4 to TRBJ1-1; D call uncertain. The V and J ends lost 0 bases and 2 bases respectively, with 14 bases between them. In germline, CDR1 is SGHNT, CDR2 YYREEE (reference sequence). The CDR3 extends over 16 amino acids. CDR3 protein: CASSLGRGQLNTEAFF. The CDR3 DNA sequence: TGTGCCAGCAGCTTGGGACGAGGGCAGCTAAACACTGAAGCTTTCTTT.

This chain links TRBV19 with TRBJ2-2, with 10 bases that match TRBD1. This CDR3 has 15 amino acids. Germline CDR1 is LNHDA and CDR2 is SQIVND (reference sequence). Trimming at V came to 1 base and at J to 6 bases, leaving 2 bases not matched to a gene. The chain's CDR3 is CASSIVTGGSGELFF. CDR3 DNA: TGTGCCAGTAGTATAGTGACAGGGGGCTCCGGGGAGCTGTTTTTT.

In this sample, this clone turned up a few times. The sample carries other DNA sequences with the same CDR3. The J gene is TRBJ2-5, the V gene TRBV4-3; TRBD2 agrees at 11 bases. CDR3 size: 15 residues. Trimming took 1 base from V and 2 from J; bases not matched to a gene: 0. Per germline, CDR1 LGHNA and CDR2 YSLEER. Written as DNA, the CDR3 is TGCGCCAGCAGCCAAGGACTAGCGGGGCAAGAGACCCAGTACTTC. It is translated as CASSQGLAGQETQYF.